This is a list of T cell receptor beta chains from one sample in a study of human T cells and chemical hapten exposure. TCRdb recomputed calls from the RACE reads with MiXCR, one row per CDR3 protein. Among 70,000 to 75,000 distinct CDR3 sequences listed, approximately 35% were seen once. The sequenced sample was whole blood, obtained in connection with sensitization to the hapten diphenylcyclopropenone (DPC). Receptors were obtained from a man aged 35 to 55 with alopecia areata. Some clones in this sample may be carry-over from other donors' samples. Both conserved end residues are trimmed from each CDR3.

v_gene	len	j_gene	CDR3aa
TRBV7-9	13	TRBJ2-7	ASSLTGGKTYEQY
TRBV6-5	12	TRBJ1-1	ASRRNKGSTEAF
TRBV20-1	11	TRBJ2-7	SASWGQGYEQY
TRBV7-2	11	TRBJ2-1	ASGGPRYNEQF
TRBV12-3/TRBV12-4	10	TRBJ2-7	ASTQGALEQY
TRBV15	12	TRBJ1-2	ATSTRVTGSGYT
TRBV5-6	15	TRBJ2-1	ASSLRVGTTSYNEQF
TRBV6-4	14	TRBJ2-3	ASSDDSGSRTDTQY
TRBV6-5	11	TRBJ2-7	ASSYPNGYEQY
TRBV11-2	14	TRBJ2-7	ASSLAGTNPSYEQY
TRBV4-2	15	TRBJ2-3	ASSQRASGSATDTQY
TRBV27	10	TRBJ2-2	ASSPLTGELF
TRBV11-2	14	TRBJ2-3	ASSLVPSRGTDTQY
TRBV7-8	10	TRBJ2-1	ASRRGGDEQF
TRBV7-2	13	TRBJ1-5	ASSLDRGPNQPQH
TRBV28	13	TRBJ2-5	ASSGDRSFQETQY
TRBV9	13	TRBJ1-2	ASSVARIPGGDYT
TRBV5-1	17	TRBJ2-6	ASTSSTGAGAGGANVLT
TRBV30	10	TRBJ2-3	AWSPLTDTQY
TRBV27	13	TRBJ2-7	ASSLFRGLTYEQY
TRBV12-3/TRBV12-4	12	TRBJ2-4	ASSLAGGSVIQY
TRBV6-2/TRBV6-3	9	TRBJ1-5	ASSTGQGQH
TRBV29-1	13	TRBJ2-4	SVATRGGNQNIQY
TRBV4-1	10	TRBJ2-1	ASSQVRGEQF
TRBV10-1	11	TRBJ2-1	ASSDNSYNEQF
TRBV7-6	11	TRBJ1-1	ASSLEGSTEAF
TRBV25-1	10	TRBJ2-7	ASSEESYEQY
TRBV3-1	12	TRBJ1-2	ASRPGPPQIGYT
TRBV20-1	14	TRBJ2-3	SARTGLAPSTDTQY
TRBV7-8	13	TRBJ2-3	ASSLLAGLTDTQY
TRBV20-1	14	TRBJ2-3	SARDMSGKSTDTQY
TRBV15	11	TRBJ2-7	ATSREGPYEQY
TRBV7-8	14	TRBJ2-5	ASSSSRDRSQETQY
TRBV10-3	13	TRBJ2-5	AISADMTGIRTQY
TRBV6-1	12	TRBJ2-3	ASSEERGTDTQY
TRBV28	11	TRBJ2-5	ASSFGAFETQY
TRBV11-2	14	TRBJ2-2	ASSLGQGMNTGELF
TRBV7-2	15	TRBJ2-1	ASSLASAGVQAREQF
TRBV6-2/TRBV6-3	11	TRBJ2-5	ASTRQYQETQY
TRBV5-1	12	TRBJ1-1	ASSLRAGLTEAF
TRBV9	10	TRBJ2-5	ASSGLRETQY
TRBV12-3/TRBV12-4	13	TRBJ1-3	ASSLDRSRGNTIY
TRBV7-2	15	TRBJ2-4	ASSLALTGLAKNIQY
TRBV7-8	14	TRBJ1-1	ASSLEGTGGNTEAF
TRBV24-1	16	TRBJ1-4	ATSDPPGQTTTNEKLF